This T cell receptor (beta chain) was retrieved from a study of T cell repertoires in cytomegalovirus infection. Via MiXCR, TCRdb re-called the reads, giving one row per CDR3 protein. The table shows around 100,000 distinct CDR3 sequences, with around 40% occurring only once. V shed 3 bases, J shed 7 bases, and the junction held 8 bases outside the gene matches. The germline V gene encodes CDR1 SGDLS and CDR2 YYNGEE. CDR3 length: 16 amino acids. Notes on this clonotype: The target antigen is unknown.

The TCR originated in a human donor in good health (CMV status not recorded). Some clones in this sample may be carry-over from other donors' samples. The source was CD8+ T cells from cultured PBMCs, collected from culture after CMV antigen stimulation. The genes are TRBV9 and TRBJ2-1, with 12 bases that match TRBD2. This chain's CDR3 is CASSARTSGDGNEQFF. CDR3 in DNA: TGTGCCAGCAGCGCCCGGACTAGCGGGGATGGGAATGAGCAGTTCTTC.